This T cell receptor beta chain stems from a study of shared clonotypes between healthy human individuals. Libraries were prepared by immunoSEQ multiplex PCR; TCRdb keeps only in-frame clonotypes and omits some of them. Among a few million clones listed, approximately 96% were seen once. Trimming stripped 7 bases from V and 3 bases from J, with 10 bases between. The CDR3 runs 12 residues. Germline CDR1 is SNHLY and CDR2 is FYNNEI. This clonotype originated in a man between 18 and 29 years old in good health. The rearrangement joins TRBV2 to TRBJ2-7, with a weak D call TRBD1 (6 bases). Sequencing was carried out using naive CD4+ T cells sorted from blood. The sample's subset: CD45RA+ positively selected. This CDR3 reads CASNQGFYEQYF. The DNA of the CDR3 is TGTGCCAGCAATCAGGGGTTCTACGAGCAGTACTTC.